There are a few counts of the clone carrying this T cell receptor (beta chain). Antigen unknown. Per germline, CDR1 MNHNS and CDR2 SASEGT. V was shortened by 2 bases and J by 7 bases, with 18 bases between the two germline ends. The length of the CDR3 is 16 residues. This record comes from a study of cytomegalovirus exposure and HLA in healthy donors. PCR employed 60 Vbeta and 13 Jbeta primers. Using immunoSEQ multiplex PCR, the repertoire was profiled, and TCRdb retains in-frame clones only, with some absent. The repertoire holds some 130,000 clones, with 65% to 80% as singletons. Study-level points and caveats: When analyzed later, a missense DCLRE1C variant was found to be linked to TCR beta V- and J-gene trimming. Exclusion applied to some V segments, including TRBV6-2 and TRBV6-3, as they were indistinguishable.

This TCR was sampled from a man between 40 and 49 years old in good health and CMV-seropositive. The genes are TRBV6-1 and TRBJ2-1, with a possible D match to TRBD2 (5 bases). Sequenced sample: PBMCs. This CDR3 is CASSEFVGNPRNEQFF. CDR3 DNA sequence: TGTGCCAGCAGTGAATTCGTCGGGAACCCTCGAAATGAGCAGTTCTTC.